The present T cell receptor (beta chain) was sequenced within a study of T cell responses to AZD1222 COVID-19 vaccine. Method: immunoSEQ multiplex PCR; TCRdb's copy keeps in-frame clones and lacks some. The repertoire holds 80,000 or so clones, with around four fifths as singletons. V was pared by 8 bases and J by 0 bases, with 10 bases between. This CDR3 is 14 amino acids long. The germline gives CDR1 SEHNR, CDR2 FQNEAQ (reference sequence). Study results and limitations: Among the donors, most were white British and more were female, and clonal diversity was possibly underestimated. Vaccine-associated CD4 TCRs spanned spike, dominant at 160-218 and 743-854.

On this clone: The antigen remains unidentified.

The receptor comes from an adult in good health. Material: peripheral blood, obtained on day 0 of AZD1222 vaccination. V and J are TRBV7-9 and TRBJ2-2; no reliable D call. As DNA, the CDR3 is TGTGCCAGCCGATGGACCACGAACACCGGGGAGCTGTTTTTT. This codes for CASRWTTNTGELFF.